This is a list of T cell receptor beta chains from one sample in a study of cytomegalovirus exposure and HLA in healthy donors. Sequencing was performed with immunoSEQ multiplex PCR; in TCRdb, only in-frame clones are kept and a portion is missing. The data contain more than 200,000 clones, about 90% of them singletons. The sequenced sample was PBMCs. The receptors shown here come from a man younger than 30 in good health and CMV-seropositive. The CDR3 runs from the conserved cysteine through the conserved F or W. A D gene is named only where the DNA matches it firmly. The listing skips clone size in some rows; elsewhere it reads once, few, many or a size class.

TRBJ2-7,NA,TRBV11-2,TRBD1,TGTGCCAGCAGCTTAACGGGACAGGGCCTCGAGCAGTACTTC,CASSLTGQGLEQYF
TRBJ2-5,NA,TRBV2,NA,TGTGCCAGCAGGGCGCTTGGGAAGGAGACCCAGTACTTC,CASRALGKETQYF
TRBJ1-1,NA,TRBV19,NA,TGTGCCAGTAGTATAGCAGGGAGAACGACTGAAGCTTTCTTT,CASSIAGRTTEAFF
TRBJ2-1,NA,TRBV4-1,NA,TGCGCCAGCAGCCAAGATTGGAGATCTAGTTCCTACAATGAGCAGTTCTTC,CASSQDWRSSSYNEQFF
TRBJ2-5,NA,TRBV25-1,NA,TGTGCCAGCAACACAGGGATCGGAGAGACCCAGTACTTC,CASNTGIGETQYF
TRBJ1-2,NA,TRBV6-1,TRBD1,TGTGCCAGCTCGGGACAGATCTATGGCTACACCTTC,CASSGQIYGYTF
TRBJ2-1,NA,TRBV29-1,NA,TGCAGCGTGACATACAATGAGCAGTTCTTC,CSVTYNEQFF
TRBJ2-7,NA,TRBV6-1,TRBD2,TGTGCCAGTACCCTCGGGAGGCAGAGCTACGAGCAGTACTTC,CASTLGRQSYEQYF
TRBJ1-2,NA,TRBV7-9,NA,TGTGCCAGCAGCTCCGGAACTGGGTTCTATGGCTACACCTTC,CASSSGTGFYGYTF
TRBJ2-2,NA,TRBV7-6,TRBD2,TGTGCCAGCAGCTTAGGCTTGACTAGCGGGAGGACCGGGGAGCTGTTTTTT,CASSLGLTSGRTGELFF
TRBJ2-1,NA,TRBV20-1,NA,TGCAGTGCAACAGCGGCGGCAAAGCAGTTCTTC,CSATAAAKQFF
TRBJ1-1,NA,TRBV18,NA,TGTGCCAGCTCTCCTCAGGGGAACACTGAAGCTTTCTTT,CASSPQGNTEAFF
TRBJ1-2,few,TRBV9,TRBD1,TGTGCCAGCAGCGTAGCGGACAGGGGTAGAGATGGCTACACCTTC,CASSVADRGRDGYTF
TRBJ1-2,NA,TRBV5-1,NA,TGCGCCAGCAGCTTGGGAGATTCGGCCCCAGCCGGCTACACCTTC,CASSLGDSAPAGYTF
TRBJ2-3,few,TRBV7-8,TRBD1,TGTGCCAGCAGCCCAAACAGGGGCTGGGACACAGATACGCAGTATTTT,CASSPNRGWDTDTQYF
TRBJ2-1,NA,TRBV9,NA,TGTGCCAGCAGCGTAGTGGGGGCCAATGAGCAGTTCTTC,CASSVVGANEQFF
TRBJ1-2,once,TRBV15,NA,TGTGCCACCAGCAGAGACAGGGGCTATGGCTACACCTTC,CATSRDRGYGYTF
TRBJ2-2,NA,TRBV10-1,TRBD2,TGCGCCAGCAGTAACTCGGGAGGTACCGGGGAGCTGTTTTTT,CASSNSGGTGELFF
TRBJ2-7,NA,TRBV6-5,TRBD1,TGTGCCAGCAGCGCCGGGACAGGGATTTACGAGCAGTACTTC,CASSAGTGIYEQYF
TRBJ2-7,NA,TRBV7-9,TRBD2,TGTGCCAGCAGCTTAACGGCGGGAGTACGTGAGCAGTACTTC,CASSLTAGVREQYF
TRBJ1-2,NA,TRBV7-9,NA,TGTGCCAGCAGCTTAGAGGGGTATCGAGGCTACACCTTC,CASSLEGYRGYTF
TRBJ2-5,NA,TRBV30,NA,TGTGCCTGGAGTCTGGGGGAGACCCAGTACTTC,CAWSLGETQYF
TRBJ2-6,NA,TRBV11-2,NA,TGTGCCAGCAGCCCTCAGGTTGGGGCCAACGTCCTGACTTTC,CASSPQVGANVLTF
TRBJ1-1,NA,TRBV15,NA,TGTGCCAGTTCGCGGGGCGGGACGGTGAACACTGAAGCTTTCTTT,CASSRGGTVNTEAFF
TRBJ2-1,few,TRBV6-4,NA,TGTGCCAGCAGCGGGCAGGGAGACTACAATGAGCAGTTCTTC,CASSGQGDYNEQFF
TRBJ2-3,many,TRBV6-4,TRBD2,TGTGCCAGCAGTGAGCGGGGACTAGCATCCACAGATACGCAGTATTTT,CASSERGLASTDTQYF
TRBJ1-1,NA,TRBV2,NA,TGTGCCAGCAAACGGGAGGGGGCTGAAGCTTTCTTT,CASKREGAEAFF
TRBJ2-5,NA,TRBV7-9,TRBD2,TGTGCCAGCAGCTCGCCCACTAGCGGGAGGGCCGAGACCCAGTACTTC,CASSSPTSGRAETQYF
TRBJ2-7,NA,TRBV29-1,TRBD2,TGCAGCGTAGGACTAGCGGGAGAGGGCTACGAGCAGTACTTC,CSVGLAGEGYEQYF
TRBJ1-1,few,TRBV11-2,NA,TGTGCCAGCAGTTTAGGGTTTGAAGCTTTCTTT,CASSLGFEAFF
TRBJ2-7,NA,TRBV7-6,TRBD2,TGTGCCAGCAGCCCGGGCCGTAGCGGGAGGATAGTCTACGAGCAGTACTTC,CASSPGRSGRIVYEQYF
TRBJ2-2,NA,TRBV19,NA,TGTGCCAGTAGTATAGAAGGGGCGAACACCGGGGAGCTGTTTTTT,CASSIEGANTGELFF
TRBJ1-1,NA,TRBV29-1,TRBD1,TGCAGCGTCCGTTTGACAGGGGGTCGTACTGAAGCTTTCTTT,CSVRLTGGRTEAFF
TRBJ2-7,NA,TRBV11-2,TRBD2,TGTGCCAGCAGCTTACTCGGGGGGAACTCCTACGAGCAGTACTTC,CASSLLGGNSYEQYF
TRBJ2-2,NA,TRBV5-1,NA,TGCGCCAGCAGCTCAACAGGGTTCGACACCGGGGAGCTGTTTTTT,CASSSTGFDTGELFF
TRBJ2-7,NA,TRBV19,NA,TGTGCCAGTAGTCCTGTCCCCAAAGGTGGCTACGAGCAGTACTTC,CASSPVPKGGYEQYF
TRBJ2-5,NA,TRBV27,TRBD2,TGTGCCAGCAGTTTCTTCGGGACGCGGGGGAAATTGCAAGAGACCCAGTACTTC,CASSFFGTRGKLQETQYF